This T cell receptor (beta chain) was sequenced in a study of T-cell reconstitution after alpha-beta-depleted transplantation in children. Library preparation (for TCRbeta) was performed with unique molecular identifiers. Each CDR3 protein is one row after TCRdb ran MiXCR on the PCR reads. This sample carries about 340,000 distinct CDR3 sequences, around 10% of them seen once, and the ten largest clones take less than 2.5%. This clonotype showed up many times. The clonotype comes from a human donor who donated a stem cell graft to a child with acute lymphoblastic leukemia. The specimen was PBMCs from the stem cell graft donor, collected from the stem cell graft.

The CDR3 reads CASSFSTQGNKGYEQYF. The CDR3 nucleotides are TGTGCCAGCAGTTTTTCGACACAGGGCAATAAGGGCTACGAGCAGTACTTC. The chain is built from TRBV27 and TRBJ2-7; D may be TRBD1 (6 bases). Germline V gene sequence: CDR1 MNHEY, CDR2 SMNVEV (reference sequence). V lost 3 bases and J lost 3, with 21 bases in between. This CDR3 is 17 amino acids long.